This T cell receptor (beta chain) was sequenced in a study of T-cell reconstitution after alpha-beta-depleted transplantation in children. Study-wide results and limits: Surviving recipient T cells and intrathymic progenitors accounted for some patients' high TCRbeta diversity at day 60. Counts and diversity of T cells one year after transplant came mostly from newly produced T cells.

This clonotype was recorded many times. Its antigen is not identified. V was pared by 6 bases and J by 4 bases, with 14 bases between. The CDR3 length is 14 residues. Germline V lookup: CDR1 MNHNS, CDR2 SASEGT. Unique molecular identifiers were incorporated during preparation of the TCRbeta library. Each CDR3 protein gets one entry after TCRdb re-called the PCR reads with MiXCR. In the table there are about 260,000 distinct CDR3 sequences, approximately 8% of which are singletons. The chain joins TRBV6-1 to TRBJ2-3; maybe TRBD2 (6 bases). This TCR was sampled from a male patient aged 5 to 17 who had a stem cell transplant for acute lymphoblastic leukemia, so the T cells may come from the graft donor. Sample: PBMCs, mostly from graft donor cells, taken 180 days after TCRalphabeta/CD19-depleted stem cell transplant. The CDR3 region is CASRPGGFADTQYF. The CDR3 DNA sequence: TGTGCCAGCAGGCCTGGGGGGTTCGCAGATACGCAGTATTTT.